This T cell receptor (beta chain) was profiled in a study of OX40 agonist ivuxolimab in advanced cancers. For the study at large: Dose-escalation subjects each had hepatocellular carcinoma, melanoma, renal cell or head and neck cancer.

Study findings and constraints: Clonal expansion from baseline to week 6 occurred in both CD4+ and CD8+ T cells. Antigens targeted by the expanded peripheral T cells were not determined.

Per the germline V gene, CDR1 is LGHNA and CDR2 is YNFKEQ. The ends lost 0 bases at V and 3 bases at J; junction bases unmatched: 4. The length of the CDR3 is 17 residues. With autoimmune disease history or systemic immunosuppression, patients were excluded. Data came from immunoSEQ multiplex PCR; TCRdb stores just in-frame clones and leaves some out. The sample carries over 60,000 clones, around 90% recorded once. As for this clone: Its target is not known.

Sequenced material: CD4+ or CD8+ T cells sorted from blood, taken in a trial of the OX40 agonist ivuxolimab. The genes are TRBV4-2 and TRBJ2-1, with 11 bases fitting TRBD2. The receptor comes from an adult with an advanced solid tumor such as melanoma, head and neck, liver or kidney cancer. The chain's CDR3 is CASSQDSGLAVYNEQFF. DNA of the CDR3: TGTGCCAGCAGCCAAGATTCGGGACTAGCGGTCTACAATGAGCAGTTCTTC.